These T cell receptor beta chains were read from a single sample in a study of vaccination and CD4 T cells after COVID-19. Via MiXCR, TCRdb re-called the PCR reads, giving one row per CDR3 protein. The table includes roughly 4,200 distinct CDR3 sequences, about a third detected once. No cognate antigen is known for these TCRs. Sequencing input: CD4+ T cells from blood, cultured in vitro. The receptors originated from a human donor in good health. Both conserved end residues are trimmed from each CDR3.

v_gene | len | CDR3aa
TRBV12-3/TRBV12-4 | 9 | ASSLQYEQY
TRBV20-1 | 10 | SARWDNYEQY
TRBV7-3 | 13 | ASSYLGGNTGELF
TRBV6-1 | 12 | ASRLPGTSDGYT
TRBV6-1 | 11 | ATGQTYNSPLH
TRBV7-8 | 11 | ASTLTPVYGYT
TRBV30 | 11 | AWSPMGLETQY
TRBV6-1 | 12 | ASSDRTSSYEQY
TRBV18 | 14 | ASSPRQQGAPGEQY
TRBV7-6 | 11 | ASSLGSVYEQY
TRBV6-5 | 12 | ASSYSRTGREQY
TRBV30 | 13 | AWSAGTGGNQPQH
TRBV10-2 | 14 | ASSEQGWGMNTEAF
TRBV20-1 | 11 | SAEDNSGNTIY
TRBV29-1 | 11 | SVLREMNTEAF
TRBV12-3/TRBV12-4 | 13 | ASRFTSGSSYEQY
TRBV12-3/TRBV12-4 | 10 | ASALGSGKAF
TRBV7-3 | 11 | ASSPHMNTEAF
TRBV18 | 14 | ASSPLQAAMNTEAF
TRBV7-3 | 15 | ASSFNADRVSTDTQY
TRBV20-1 | 12 | SASQRTMNTEAF
TRBV27 | 14 | ASSLVGGSGANVLT
TRBV2 | 11 | ASKDIVNSPLH
TRBV7-3 | 12 | ASSLLGMNTEAF
TRBV5-1 | 11 | ASSLDRGYEQY
TRBV6-4 | 11 | ASSDSDNTEAF
TRBV19 | 11 | ASSIARGETQY
TRBV12-5 | 13 | ASGPRTGGNTEAF
TRBV7-9 | 11 | ASSPTEAYEQY
TRBV20-1 | 13 | SARVEGERNQPQH
TRBV12-3/TRBV12-4 | 12 | ASSLVRGNNEQF
TRBV12-3/TRBV12-4 | 10 | ASSGYTGELF
TRBV15 | 16 | ATLRGQGDGNGNQPQH
TRBV30 | 13 | AWSVVAGDADTQY
TRBV21-1 | 17 | ASSNHSDGVPTGANVLT
TRBV19 | 11 | ASSGTYLETQY